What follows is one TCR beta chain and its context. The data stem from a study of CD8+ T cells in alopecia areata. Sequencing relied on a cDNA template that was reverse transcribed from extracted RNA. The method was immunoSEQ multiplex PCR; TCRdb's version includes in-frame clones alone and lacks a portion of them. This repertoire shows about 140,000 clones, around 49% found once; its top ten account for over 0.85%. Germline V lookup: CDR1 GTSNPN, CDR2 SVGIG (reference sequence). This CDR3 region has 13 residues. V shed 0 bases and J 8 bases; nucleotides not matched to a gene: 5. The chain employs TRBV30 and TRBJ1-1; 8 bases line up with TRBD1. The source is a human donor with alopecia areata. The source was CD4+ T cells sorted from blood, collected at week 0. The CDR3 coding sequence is TGTGCCTGGAGTGTACGAAGGGACAGGGAAGCTTTCTTT. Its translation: CAWSVRRDREAFF.